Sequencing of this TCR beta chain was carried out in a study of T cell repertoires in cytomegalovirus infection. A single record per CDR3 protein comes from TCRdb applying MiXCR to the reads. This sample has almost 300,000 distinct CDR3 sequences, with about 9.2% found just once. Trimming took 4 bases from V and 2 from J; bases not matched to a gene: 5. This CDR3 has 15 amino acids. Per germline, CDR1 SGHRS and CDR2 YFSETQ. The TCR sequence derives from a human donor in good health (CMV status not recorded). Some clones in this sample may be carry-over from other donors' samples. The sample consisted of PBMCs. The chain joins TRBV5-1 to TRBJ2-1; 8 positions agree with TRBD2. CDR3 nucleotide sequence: TGCGCCAGCAGCCCAGGACTAGCTACCTACAATGAGCAGTTCTTC. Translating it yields CASSPGLATYNEQFF.